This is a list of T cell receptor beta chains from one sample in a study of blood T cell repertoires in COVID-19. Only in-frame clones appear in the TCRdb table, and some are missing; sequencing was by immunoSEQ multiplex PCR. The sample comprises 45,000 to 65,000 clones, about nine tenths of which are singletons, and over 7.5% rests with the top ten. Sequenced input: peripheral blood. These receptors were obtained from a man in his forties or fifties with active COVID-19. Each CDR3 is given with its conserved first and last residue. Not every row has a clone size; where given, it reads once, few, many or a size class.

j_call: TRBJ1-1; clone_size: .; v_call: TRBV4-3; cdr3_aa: CASSQELRVTEAFF
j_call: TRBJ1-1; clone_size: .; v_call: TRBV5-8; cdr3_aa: CASSHVGGRTEAFF
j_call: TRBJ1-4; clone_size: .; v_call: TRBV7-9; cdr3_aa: CASSLGDRAAEKLFF
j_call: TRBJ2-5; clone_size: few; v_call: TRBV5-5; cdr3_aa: CASSPDHLAGEQETQYF
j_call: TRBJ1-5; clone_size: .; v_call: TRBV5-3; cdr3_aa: CARSLAGSGLQPQHF
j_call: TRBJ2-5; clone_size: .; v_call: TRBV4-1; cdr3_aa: CASSQDETSGSGKTQYF
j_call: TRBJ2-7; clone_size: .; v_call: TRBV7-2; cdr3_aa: CASSSGARVEQYF
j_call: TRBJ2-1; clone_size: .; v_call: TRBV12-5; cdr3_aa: CASVRQSGGSYNEQFF
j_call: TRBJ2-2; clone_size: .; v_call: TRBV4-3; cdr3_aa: CASSLIHGGTGELFF
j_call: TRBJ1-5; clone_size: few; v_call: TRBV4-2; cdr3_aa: CASTTDRASNQPQHF
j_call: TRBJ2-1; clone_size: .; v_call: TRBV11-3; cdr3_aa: CASSFVGQGEQFF
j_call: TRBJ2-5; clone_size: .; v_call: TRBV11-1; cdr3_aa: CASSGTSFLETQYF
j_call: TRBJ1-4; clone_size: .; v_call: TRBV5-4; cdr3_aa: CASSLEVGAFEKLFF
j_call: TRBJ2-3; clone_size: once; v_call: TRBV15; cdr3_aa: CATSGTGSGTDTQYF
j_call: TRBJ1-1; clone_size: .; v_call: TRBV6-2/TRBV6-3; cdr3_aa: CASSYGYGGRAFF
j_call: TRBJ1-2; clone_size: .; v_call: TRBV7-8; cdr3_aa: CASSSWGDYGYTF
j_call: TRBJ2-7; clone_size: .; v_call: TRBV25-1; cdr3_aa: CASSEYGQSPYEQYF
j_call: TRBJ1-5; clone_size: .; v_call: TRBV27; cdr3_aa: CASSFKPSNQPQHF
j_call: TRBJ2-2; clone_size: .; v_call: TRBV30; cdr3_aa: CAWSVQDRNTGELFF
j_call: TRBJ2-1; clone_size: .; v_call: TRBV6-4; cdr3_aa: CASSDSPGRTHEQFF
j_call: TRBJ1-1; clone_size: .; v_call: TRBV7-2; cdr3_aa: CASRSQVNTEAFF
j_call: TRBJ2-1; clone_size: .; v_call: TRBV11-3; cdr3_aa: CASSLGALAGGPYNEQFF
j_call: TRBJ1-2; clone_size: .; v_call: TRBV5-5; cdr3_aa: CASSIDPGQGANGYTF
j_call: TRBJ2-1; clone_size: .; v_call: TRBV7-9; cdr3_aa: CASSPPAGGAYNEQFF
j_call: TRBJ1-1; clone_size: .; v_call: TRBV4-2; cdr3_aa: CASSQVRVGTEAFF
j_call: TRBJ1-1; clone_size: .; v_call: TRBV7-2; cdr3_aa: CASSAGTANTEAFF
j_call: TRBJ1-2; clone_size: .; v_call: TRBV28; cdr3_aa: CASSLGTFGYTF
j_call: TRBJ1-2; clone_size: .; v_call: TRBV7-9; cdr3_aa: CASSSTTGYDYGYTF
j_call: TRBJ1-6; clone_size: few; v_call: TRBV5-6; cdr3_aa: CASSSLLGGDVYNSPLHF
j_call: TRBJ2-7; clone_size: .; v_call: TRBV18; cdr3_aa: CASSPDRGGEQYF
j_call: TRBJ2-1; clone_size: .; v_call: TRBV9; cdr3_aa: CASSVDLSSYNEQFF
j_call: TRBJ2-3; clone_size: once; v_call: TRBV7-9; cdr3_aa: CASSLVTSTDTQYF
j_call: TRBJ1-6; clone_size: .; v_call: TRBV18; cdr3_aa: CASSPAPGNNSPLHF
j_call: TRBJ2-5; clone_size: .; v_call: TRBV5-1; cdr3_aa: CASSRTGPQETQYF
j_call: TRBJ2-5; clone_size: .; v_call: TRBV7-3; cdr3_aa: CASSLERQETQYF
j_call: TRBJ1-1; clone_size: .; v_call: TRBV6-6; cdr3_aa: CASSSDRQTWDTEAFF
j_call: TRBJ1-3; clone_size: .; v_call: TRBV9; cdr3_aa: CASSLGGAFSGNTIYF
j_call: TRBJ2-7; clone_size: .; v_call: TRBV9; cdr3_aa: CASSKTGLAGHEQYF
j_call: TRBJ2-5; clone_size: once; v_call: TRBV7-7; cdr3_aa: CASSSTGQGRETQYF
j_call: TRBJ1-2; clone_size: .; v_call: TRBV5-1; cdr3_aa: CASSPFLSAGQAKYGYTF
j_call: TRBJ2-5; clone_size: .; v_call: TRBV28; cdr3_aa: CASRSGLAGNAGTQYF
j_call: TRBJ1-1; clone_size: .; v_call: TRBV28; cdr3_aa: CASSYPPGRKNTEAFF
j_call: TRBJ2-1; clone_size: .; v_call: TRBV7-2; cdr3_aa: CASSISGTEVSEQFF
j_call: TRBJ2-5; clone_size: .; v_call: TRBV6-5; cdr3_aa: CASSYSDRDREYF
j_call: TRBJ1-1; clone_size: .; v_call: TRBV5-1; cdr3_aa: CASSLQESTEAFF